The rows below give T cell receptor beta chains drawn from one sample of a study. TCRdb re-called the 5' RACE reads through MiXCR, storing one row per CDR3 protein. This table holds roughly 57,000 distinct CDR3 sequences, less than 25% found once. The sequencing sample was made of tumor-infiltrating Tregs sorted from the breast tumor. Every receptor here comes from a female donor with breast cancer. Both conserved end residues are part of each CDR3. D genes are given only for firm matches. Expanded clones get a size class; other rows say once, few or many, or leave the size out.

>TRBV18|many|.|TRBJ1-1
CASSDGQRAGGFF
TGTGCCAGCTCTGACGGACAGAGGGCCGGGGGTTTCTTT
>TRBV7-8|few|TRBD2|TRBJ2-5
CASSLGLADGTQYF
TGTGCCAGCAGCTTAGGACTAGCGGACGGGACCCAGTACTTC
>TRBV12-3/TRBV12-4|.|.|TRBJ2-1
CASSLAGAENEQFF
TGTGCCAGCAGTTTAGCGGGAGCAGAGAATGAGCAGTTCTTC
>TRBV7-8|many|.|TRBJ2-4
CASSSNLDSQNIQYF
TGTGCCAGCAGCTCTAATTTGGACAGTCAAAACATTCAGTACTTC
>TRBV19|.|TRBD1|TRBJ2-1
CASIGQGFSEQFF
TGTGCCAGTATTGGACAGGGCTTTAGTGAGCAGTTCTTC
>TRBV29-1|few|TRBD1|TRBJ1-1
CSVQGARNTEAFF
TGCAGCGTGCAGGGGGCGAGGAACACTGAAGCTTTCTTT
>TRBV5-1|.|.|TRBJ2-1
CASSLPRDIGEQFF
TGCGCCAGCAGCTTACCCCGGGACATCGGGGAGCAGTTCTTC
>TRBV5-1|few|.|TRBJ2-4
CASSLDVGQGIQYF
TGCGCCAGCAGCTTGGATGTGGGGCAAGGCATTCAGTACTTC
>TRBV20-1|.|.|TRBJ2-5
CSAQTNRGPQETQYF
TGCAGTGCCCAGACCAACCGGGGACCCCAAGAGACCCAGTACTTC
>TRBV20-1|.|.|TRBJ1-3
CSAKVPRNSGNTIYF
TGCAGTGCTAAAGTGCCCAGAAATTCTGGAAACACCATATATTTT
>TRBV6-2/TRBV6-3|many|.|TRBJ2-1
CASSDRLSSYNEQFF
TGTGCCAGCAGTGACCGTTTAAGCTCCTACAATGAGCAGTTCTTC
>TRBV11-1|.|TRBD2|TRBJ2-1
CASSSALAGAYNEQFF
TGTGCCAGCAGCTCCGCACTAGCGGGAGCGTACAATGAGCAGTTCTTC
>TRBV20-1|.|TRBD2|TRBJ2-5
CSASPAGTRIGETQYF
TGCAGTGCTAGCCCCGCCGGGACTAGAATCGGAGAGACCCAGTACTTC
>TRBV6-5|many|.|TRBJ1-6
CASSQTRPSLNSPLHF
TGTGCCAGCAGCCAAACCCGGCCCTCTCTTAATTCACCCCTCCACTTT
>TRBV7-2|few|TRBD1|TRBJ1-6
CASSTGQNNSPLHF
TGTGCCAGCAGCACGGGACAGAATAATTCACCCCTCCACTTT
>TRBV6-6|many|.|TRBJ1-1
CASSRSGPGTEAFF
TGTGCCAGCAGTAGATCAGGGCCTGGGACTGAAGCTTTCTTT
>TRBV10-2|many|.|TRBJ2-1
CASSGSIRNEQFF
TGCGCCAGCAGCGGGAGTATCCGAAATGAGCAGTTCTTC
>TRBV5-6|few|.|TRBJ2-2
CASSTQGGLSGELFF
TGTGCCAGCAGCACCCAAGGGGGGTTGTCCGGGGAGCTGTTTTTT
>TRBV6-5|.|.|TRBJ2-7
CASSKSRQPSDEQYF
TGTGCCAGCAGTAAGTCGAGACAGCCCTCCGACGAGCAGTACTTC
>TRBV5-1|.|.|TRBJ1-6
CASSFDSNTPLRF
TGCGCCAGCAGCTTCGACAGTAATACACCCCTCCGCTTT
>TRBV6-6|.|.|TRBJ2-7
CASSPRAGAYEQYF
TGTGCCAGCAGCCCCCGGGCAGGGGCCTACGAGCAGTACTTC
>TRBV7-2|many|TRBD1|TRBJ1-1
CASSSQGRLTEAFF
TGTGCCAGCAGCTCACAGGGGAGGTTGACTGAAGCTTTCTTT
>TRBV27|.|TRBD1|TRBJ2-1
CASSRTGTGGFF
TGTGCCAGCAGTAGAACCGGGACAGGGGGGTTCTTC
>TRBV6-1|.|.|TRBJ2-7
CASTLGTASSYEQYF
TGTGCCAGCACCCTAGGGACGGCGAGCTCCTACGAGCAGTACTTC
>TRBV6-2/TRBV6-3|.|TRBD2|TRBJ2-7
CASSYLAGGTYEQYF
TGTGCCAGCAGTTACCTAGCGGGCGGGACCTACGAGCAGTACTTC
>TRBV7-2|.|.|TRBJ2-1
CASSLASPWRFF
TGTGCCAGCAGCTTAGCGTCACCCTGGCGGTTCTTC
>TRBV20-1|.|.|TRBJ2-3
CSAILAGSTDTQYF
TGCAGTGCTATACTAGCTGGGTCCACAGATACGCAGTATTTT
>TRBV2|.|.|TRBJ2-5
CASRAQGKETQYF
TGTGCCAGCAGGGCACAGGGAAAAGAGACCCAGTACTTC
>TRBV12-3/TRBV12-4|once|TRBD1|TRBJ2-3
CASSPGQGVVDTQYF
TGTGCCAGCAGTCCGGGACAGGGGGTAGTCGATACGCAGTATTTT
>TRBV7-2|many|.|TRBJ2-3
CASSPRADTQYF
TGTGCCAGCAGCCCTAGGGCAGATACGCAGTATTTT
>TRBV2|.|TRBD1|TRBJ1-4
CASSADREREKLFF
TGTGCCAGCAGTGCGGACAGGGAAAGGGAAAAACTGTTTTTT
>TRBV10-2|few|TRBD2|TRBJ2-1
CASRHSSSGGGNEQFF
TGCGCCAGCAGACACAGTTCTAGCGGGGGGGGCAATGAGCAGTTCTTC
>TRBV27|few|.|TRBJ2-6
CASSLFNRPESSGANVLTF
TGTGCCAGCAGTTTATTTAACCGGCCGGAAAGCTCTGGGGCCAACGTCCTGACTTTC
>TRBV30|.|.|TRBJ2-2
CARNTPGELFF
TGTGCCCGGAATACACCCGGGGAGCTGTTTTTT
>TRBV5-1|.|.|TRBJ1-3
CASSLDGRLLSGNTIYF
TGCGCCAGCAGCTTGGACGGCAGACTTCTATCTGGAAACACCATATATTTT
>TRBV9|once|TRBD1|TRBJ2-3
CAGSPLARGSIKDTQYF
TGTGCCGGCAGCCCATTAGCCAGGGGGAGTATCAAAGATACGCAGTATTTT
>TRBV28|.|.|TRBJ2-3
CASSRKQTTSTDTQYF
TGTGCCAGCAGCCGAAAACAGACTACTAGCACAGATACGCAGTATTTT
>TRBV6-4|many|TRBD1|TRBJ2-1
CASSAGQGMGEQFF
TGTGCCAGCAGTGCGGGACAGGGGATGGGTGAGCAGTTCTTC
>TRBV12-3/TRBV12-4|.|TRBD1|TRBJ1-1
CASSPGQVGLAFF
TGTGCCAGCAGCCCCGGACAGGTGGGATTAGCTTTCTTT
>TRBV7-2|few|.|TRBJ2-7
CASSLAPGSSYEQYF
TGTGCCAGCAGCTTAGCGCCCGGGAGCTCCTACGAGCAGTACTTC
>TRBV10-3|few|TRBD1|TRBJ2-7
CAANAAGQGLTYEQYF
TGTGCCGCAAATGCGGCCGGACAGGGCCTAACCTACGAGCAGTACTTC
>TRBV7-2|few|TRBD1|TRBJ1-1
CAGSSDRATEAFF
TGTGCCGGCAGCTCGGACAGGGCCACTGAAGCTTTCTTT
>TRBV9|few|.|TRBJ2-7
CASSVLPKSYEQYF
TGTGCCAGCAGCGTACTTCCCAAGTCCTACGAGCAGTACTTC
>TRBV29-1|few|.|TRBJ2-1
CSVELENEQFF
TGCAGCGTTGAACTGGAGAATGAGCAGTTCTTC
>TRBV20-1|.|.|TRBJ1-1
CSASIVQMNTEAFF
TGCAGTGCTAGCATAGTCCAAATGAACACTGAAGCTTTCTTT
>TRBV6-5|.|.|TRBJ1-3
CASTLGRPSGNTVNF
TGTGCCAGCACGCTGGGCAGACCCTCTGGAAACACCGTAAATTTT
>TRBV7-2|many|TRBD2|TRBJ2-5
CASSVGGRIQETQYF
TGTGCCAGCAGCGTGGGAGGGCGAATCCAAGAGACCCAGTACTTC
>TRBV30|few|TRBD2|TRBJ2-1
CAWGEGFSSYNEQFF
TGTGCCTGGGGGGAGGGATTCAGCTCCTACAATGAGCAGTTCTTC
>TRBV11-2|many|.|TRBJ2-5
CASSLMAIPGETQYF
TGTGCCAGCAGCTTAATGGCTATCCCGGGAGAGACCCAGTACTTC
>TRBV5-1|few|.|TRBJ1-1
CASSFMGDTEAFF
TGCGCCAGCAGCTTCATGGGGGACACTGAAGCTTTCTTT
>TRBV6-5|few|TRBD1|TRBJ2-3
CASSYSGGKDTQYF
TGTGCCAGCAGTTACTCAGGGGGCAAAGATACGCAGTATTTT
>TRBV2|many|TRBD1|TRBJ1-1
CASGQGEGTEAFF
TGTGCCAGCGGACAGGGAGAGGGAACTGAAGCTTTCTTT